These 18 T cell receptor beta chains were all obtained from the same sample, sequenced in a study of CD8+ T cells in alopecia areata. This sample's treatment: oral pan-JAK inhibitor, 5-10 mg twice daily. The authors extracted RNA and reverse transcribed it into cDNA as the sequencing template. Data came from immunoSEQ multiplex PCR; TCRdb stores just in-frame clones and leaves some out. The sample has around 86,000 clones, approximately 70% seen once. The source material was CD8+ T cells sorted from blood, sampled between weeks 43 and 45, from a patient treated with tofacitinib. Source of these receptors: a human donor with alopecia areata.

The V gene is TRBV6-5, the J gene TRBJ1-6; D not resolved. V was clipped by 0 bases and J by 8 bases, with 5 bases between them. This CDR3 has 13 amino acids. Germline CDR1 reads MNHEY; CDR2 reads SVGAGI. The CDR3 sequence is CASSYSSDSPLHF. CDR3 in DNA: TGTGCCAGCAGTTACTCGAGTGATTCACCCCTCCACTTT.

V gene TRBV19 combines with J gene TRBJ1-1; 7 bases map to TRBD1. J lost 3 bases, V lost 5 bases, and 3 bases had no gene match. Germline CDR1 reads LNHDA; CDR2 reads SQIVND (reference sequence). This CDR3 region has 13 residues. The CDR3 loop is CASSFGQDTEAFF. CDR3 nucleotides: TGTGCCAGTAGTTTTGGACAGGACACTGAAGCTTTCTTT.

The genes are TRBV15 and TRBJ2-7; 7 positions match TRBD2. CDR1 and CDR2 (germline): LNHNV, YYDKDF (reference sequence). The CDR3 consists of 17 residues. The junction had 14 bases not matched to a gene; V was cut back by 3 bases and J by 3 bases. The CDR3: CATSSTQKSRDYYEQYF. DNA for the CDR3: TGTGCCACCAGCAGCACACAAAAAAGTCGGGACTACTACGAGCAGTACTTC.

The chain has TRBV6-5 and TRBJ2-1; the D is unclear. CDR3 length equals 14 residues. Trimming left V 6 bases short and J 3 bases short, with 12 bases between. Germline V lookup: CDR1 MNHEY, CDR2 SVGAGI. The CDR3: CASRVQSYYNEQFF. CDR3 sequence (DNA): TGTGCCAGCAGAGTACAGAGCTACTACAATGAGCAGTTCTTC.

In this sample, this clone turned up a few times. The genes are TRBV14 and TRBJ1-4; D may be TRBD1 (6 bases). Trimming removed 4 bases at V and 0 bases at J, with 12 bases between. CDR1 is SGHDN and CDR2 is FVKESK in the germline V gene. The CDR3 totals 16 residues. CDR3 bases: TGTGCCAGCAGCCGCACAGGGCTTGCAACTAATGAAAAACTGTTTTTT. Translated: CASSRTGLATNEKLFF.

This rearrangement joins TRBV25-1 to TRBJ2-7; D unclear. V was pared by 1 base and J by 2 bases, with 9 bases between. Germline V gene lookup returns CDR1 MGHDK and CDR2 SYGVNS. The CDR3 contains 14 residues. This CDR3 reads CASSESRAAYEQYF. CDR3 nucleotides: TGTGCCAGCAGTGAATCCCGCGCGGCCTACGAGCAGTACTTC.

V usage is TRBV6-1 and J usage is TRBJ1-5, with a tentative D call TRBD1 (5 bases). The germline V gene has CDR1 MNHNS and CDR2 SASEGT. CDR3 length: 14 amino acids. V lost 2 bases and J 8 bases, leaving 13 bases between the germline ends. The CDR3 spells CASSEIGTGKPQHF. Here the CDR3 DNA reads TGTGCCAGCAGTGAAATCGGGACTGGGAAGCCCCAGCATTTT.

This rearrangement joins TRBV5-4 to TRBJ1-2, with D possibly TRBD1 on 5 matching bases. Germline CDR1 reads SGHNT; CDR2 reads YYREEE (reference sequence). V lost 0 bases, J lost 6 bases, and 18 bases lay in between. CDR3 size: 16 residues. The chain's CDR3 is CASSLGQGHYGDGYTF. CDR3 in DNA: TGTGCCAGCAGCTTGGGGCAGGGCCACTACGGTGATGGCTACACCTTC.

The chain uses TRBV5-6 and TRBJ2-7, with 7 bases lining up with TRBD2. This CDR3 has 16 residues. Germline V gene sequence: CDR1 SGHDT, CDR2 YYEEEE. J was trimmed by 0 bases and V by 4 bases; bases with no gene match: 10. The DNA of the CDR3 is TGTGCCAGCAGCCATATAGCGGGCATGAGCTCCTACGAGCAGTACTTC. The encoded protein is CASSHIAGMSSYEQYF.

The V call is TRBV10-3, the J call TRBJ2-3; TRBD2 aligns across 7 bases. Trimming cost V 11 bases and J 0 bases; bases outside gene matches: 20. Germline V gene lookup returns CDR1 ENHRY and CDR2 SYGVKD. This CDR3 is 18 amino acids long. The CDR3 region is CAGSPGFERGLSTDTQYF. The CDR3 bases are TGTGCCGGCTCCCCGGGATTCGAGCGGGGCCTAAGCACAGATACGCAGTATTTT.

The rearrangement joins TRBV7-8 to TRBJ2-5; D may be TRBD2 (6 bases). Trimming pared 4 bases from V and 5 bases from J, leaving 11 bases between. The CDR3 covers 13 residues. Germline CDR1 is SGHVS and CDR2 is FQNEAQ. The CDR3 DNA sequence: TGTGCCAGCAGCTCCCATGGGGGGGAGACCCAGTACTTC. Amino acids: CASSSHGGETQYF.

V gene TRBV6-1 combines with J gene TRBJ2-4; possible D gene TRBD2, 5 bases. V was pared by 2 bases and J by 0 bases, with 11 bases between. The CDR3 consists of 16 residues. Germline lookup yields CDR1 MNHNS and CDR2 SASEGT. The CDR3 sequence is CASSERGYIAKNIQYF. In nucleotides, the CDR3 is TGTGCCAGCAGTGAACGGGGATACATAGCCAAAAACATTCAGTACTTC.

V usage is TRBV5-6 and J usage is TRBJ2-7; the match to TRBD1 covers 7 bases. Unmatched junction bases numbered 2, after V lost 0 bases and J lost 2 bases. The CDR3 totals 14 residues. The germline CDR1 and CDR2 sequences are SGHDT and YYEEEE. CDR3 loop: CASSLGDSTYEQYF. In nucleotides, the CDR3 is TGTGCCAGCAGCTTGGGGGACAGCACCTACGAGCAGTACTTC.

This rearrangement joins TRBV2 to TRBJ2-7, with TRBD2 identical over 10 bases. Per the germline V gene, CDR1 is SNHLY and CDR2 is FYNNEI. The CDR3 has 15 residues. With 0 bases clipped from V and 2 bases from J, the junction kept 1 base outside the gene matches. CDR3 DNA: TGTGCCAGCAGTGAAGCGAGCGGGGGGGCCTACGAGCAGTACTTC. Translation: CASSEASGGAYEQYF.

This clone has just a few counts. The gene calls are TRBV11-2 and TRBJ1-2, with a tentative D call TRBD1 (5 bases). Germline V lookup: CDR1 SGHAT, CDR2 FQNNGV. The CDR3 runs to 15 residues. The ends were cut back, 1 base at V and 5 bases at J, with 14 bases in the middle. CDR3 in amino acids: CASSLVGVEAYGYTF. The CDR3 DNA is TGTGCCAGCAGCTTAGTAGGGGTAGAGGCGTATGGCTACACCTTC. Variable domain in full (rest from reference TRBV11-2 and TRBJ1-2): EAGVAQSPRYKIIEKRQSVAFWCNPISGHATLYWYQQILGQGPKLLIQFQNNGVVDDSQLPKDRFSAERLKGVDSTLKIQPAKLEDSAVYLCASSLVGVEAYGYTFGSGTRLTVV.

This chain joins TRBV4-3 and TRBJ2-3; D is unclear. There are 15 residues in the CDR3. Germline assignment: CDR1 LGHNA and CDR2 YSLEER. V was cut by 0 bases and J by 2 bases, with 9 bases left in between. CDR3 DNA: TGCGCCAGCAGCCAAGATCGGCCTAACACAGATACGCAGTATTTT. As protein: CASSQDRPNTDTQYF.

The chain has TRBV30 and TRBJ2-2, with a possible D match to TRBD2 (5 bases). This CDR3 has 14 amino acids. V lost 5 bases and J 3 bases, leaving 13 bases between the germline ends. In germline, CDR1 is GTSNPN, CDR2 SVGIG (reference sequence). The CDR3 protein is CAWLVGMYTGELFF. The CDR3 region has the DNA TGTGCCTGGTTAGTCGGGATGTACACCGGGGAGCTGTTTTTT.

V and J are TRBV5-1 and TRBJ2-7; 10 bases fit TRBD1. Germline V CDR1 and CDR2: SGHRS, YFSETQ. This CDR3 is built from 14 residues. Trimming cost V 3 bases and J 6 bases; bases outside gene matches: 6. The CDR3 DNA reads as TGCGCCAGCAGCTCCCGGGACAGGGGTCCCGAGCAGTACTTC. Translating gives CASSSRDRGPEQYF.